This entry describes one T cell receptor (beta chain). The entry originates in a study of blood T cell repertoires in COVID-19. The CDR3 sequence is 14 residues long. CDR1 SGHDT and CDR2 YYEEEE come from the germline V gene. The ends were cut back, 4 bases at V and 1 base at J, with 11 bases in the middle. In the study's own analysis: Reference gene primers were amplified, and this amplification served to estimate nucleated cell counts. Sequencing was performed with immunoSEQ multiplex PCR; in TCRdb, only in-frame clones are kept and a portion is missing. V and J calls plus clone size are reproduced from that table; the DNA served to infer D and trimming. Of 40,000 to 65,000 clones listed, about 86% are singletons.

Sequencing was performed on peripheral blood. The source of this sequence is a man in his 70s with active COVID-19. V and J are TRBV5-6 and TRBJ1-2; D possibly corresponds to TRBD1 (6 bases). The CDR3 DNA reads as TGTGCCAGCAGCCGTACAGGGAATAACTATGGCTACACCTTC. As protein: CASSRTGNNYGYTF.